This T cell receptor (beta chain) was sequenced for a study of cytomegalovirus exposure and HLA in healthy donors. As for the study in general: Among the roughly 400 genotyped donors, over 70% were placed in the Caucasian-associated ancestry cluster.

A multiplex PCR was run with 60 Vbeta primers and 13 Jbeta primers. The protocol was immunoSEQ multiplex PCR, while the TCRdb copy is restricted to in-frame clones and leaves out a portion. The repertoire table contains 150,000 or so clones. As for this clone: At one of its ends the junction is not consistent with the germline gene, which may arise from a read error.

Germline-derived CDR1 and CDR2 are GTSNPN and SVGIG (reference sequence). This CDR3 comprises 8 residues. Sequencing was done on a sample of PBMCs. The TCR originated in a woman aged 50 to 60 in good health and CMV-seronegative. V gene TRBV30 combines with J gene TRBJ1-3; 7 positions match TRBD1. This CDR3 reads CAAQGGGF. The DNA of the CDR3 is TGTGCCGCCCAGGGGGGAGGTTTT.